The 19 T cell receptor beta chains listed next were all sequenced from one sample in a study of somatic mutations in cytotoxic T cells in rheumatoid arthritis. Sequencing used immunoSEQ multiplex PCR; TCRdb keeps in-frame clones, though not all of them. The profile covers under 20,000 clones, with 70% to 90% appearing a single time and 15% taken by the ten largest. Sequenced sample: CD8+ T cells sorted from blood. These receptors all come from a man aged 35-49 years in good health.

This clone was seen a handful of times. This sequence joins TRBV25-1 and TRBJ2-1; a weak D match, TRBD1 (6 bases). V lost 7 bases and J lost 8, with 18 bases in between. The CDR3 contains 14 residues. Germline CDR1 MGHDK, CDR2 SYGVNS. For the CDR3, the DNA is TGTGCCAGCACATCAGACAGGCCCTGGGATGAGCAGTTCTTC. Protein sequence: CASTSDRPWDEQFF.

The V gene is TRBV4-1, the J gene TRBJ1-1, with D possibly TRBD1 on 5 matching bases. The V gene's germline CDR1 is MGHRA and CDR2 YSYEKL. The CDR3 runs 15 residues. V lost 0 bases and J 3 bases, leaving 11 bases between the germline ends. The CDR3 here is CASSQERRGDTEAFF. The DNA of the CDR3 is TGCGCCAGCAGCCAAGAGAGGAGAGGGGACACTGAAGCTTTCTTT.

The gene calls are TRBV6-5 and TRBJ2-2; D might be TRBD1 or TRBD2, each matching 5 bases. This CDR3 has 13 amino acids. Germline CDR1 MNHEY, CDR2 SVGAGI. V shed 11 bases and J shed 2 bases, with 12 bases lying between them. DNA for the CDR3: TGTGCCGCCGGGACCTTTAACACCGGGGAGCTGTTTTTT. Translating it yields CAAGTFNTGELFF.

V and J are TRBV10-3 and TRBJ1-4, with 11 bases lining up with TRBD1. The V gene's germline CDR1 is ENHRY and CDR2 SYGVKD. Trimming cost V 2 bases and J 11 bases; bases outside gene matches: 7. This CDR3 is built from 15 residues. CDR3 in DNA: TGTGCCATCAGTGAGGAGGGGACAGGGGGGCACAAACTGTTTTTT. Protein: CAISEEGTGGHKLFF.

The chain couples TRBV5-4 to TRBJ2-2; D call uncertain. Per the germline V gene, CDR1 is SGHNT and CDR2 is YYREEE (reference sequence). V lost 1 base, J lost 0 bases, and 10 bases lay in between. The CDR3 runs 16 residues. CDR3 sequence reads: CASSLTPTSNTGELFF. The CDR3 nucleotides read TGTGCCAGCAGCTTGACACCCACTTCGAACACCGGGGAGCTGTTTTTT.

The chain joins TRBV10-3 to TRBJ1-5; D possibly corresponds to TRBD1 (5 bases). The V gene lost 6 bases and the J gene lost 3 bases, with 15 bases spanning the gap. The CDR3 is 15 residues long. CDR1 is ENHRY, CDR2 SYGVKD, per germline. The CDR3 spells CAISNLQEFNQPQHF. CDR3 bases: TGTGCCATCAGCAACCTACAGGAGTTCAATCAGCCCCAGCATTTT.

Details on this clone: A read error is likely, as this CDR3 ends without the conserved phenylalanine or tryptophan. No DNA is shown, since the ends of the CDR3 on it are uncertain; the CDR3 is the one TCRdb lists. V is TRBV7-9 and J is TRBJ2-7; TRBD2, as called in the table, went unchecked against the DNA. The CDR3 spans 14 residues, counting both ends. Germline V gene data show CDR1 as SEHNR and CDR2 as FQNEAQ (reference sequence). CDR3 sequence: CASSPGTSGSLWVS.

The chain carries TRBV4-3 and TRBJ2-1; 9 bases are shared with TRBD2. J was trimmed by 4 bases and V by 0 bases; bases with no gene match: 10. The CDR3 covers 18 residues. Germline loops: CDR1 LGHNA, CDR2 YSLEER. The CDR3 region has the DNA TGCGCCAGCAGCCAAGATGGCACGGGACTAGCCAATTACAATGAGCAGTTCTTC. It codes for CASSQDGTGLANYNEQFF.

The chain couples TRBV6-1 to TRBJ2-7, with 7 bases aligning to TRBD1. This CDR3 comprises 16 residues. The ends lost 4 bases at V and 3 bases at J; junction bases unmatched: 12. Germline V gives CDR1 MNHNS, CDR2 SASEGT. CDR3 sequence reads: CASSGTTGSDYYEQYF. CDR3 coding DNA: TGTGCCAGCAGTGGCACGACAGGGTCGGATTACTACGAGCAGTACTTC.

This chain links TRBV7-2 with TRBJ2-3; D may match TRBD1 or TRBD2 (8 bases each). The V end was cut by 1 base, the J end by 8 bases, with 28 bases between. The germline V gene encodes CDR1 SGHTA and CDR2 FQGNSA. There are 19 residues in the CDR3. CDR3 protein: CASSLGRTGFGGGLGTQYF. The DNA of the CDR3 is TGTGCCAGCAGCTTAGGGAGGACAGGGTTCGGCGGGGGGTTAGGTACGCAGTATTTT. The variable domain in full, completed from reference TRBV7-2 and TRBJ2-3, reads GAGVSQSPSNKVTEKGKDVELRCDPISGHTALYWYRQSLGQGLEFLIYFQGNSAPDKSGLPSDRFSAERTGGSVSTLTIQRTQQEDSAVYLCASSLGRTGFGGGLGTQYFGPGTRLTVL.

The chain links TRBV28 to TRBJ2-2; D is unclear. This CDR3 region has 14 residues. Trimming cost V 3 bases and J 4 bases, with 9 bases left between them. The germline CDR1 and CDR2 sequences are MDHEN and SYDVKM. CDR3 DNA: TGTGCCAGCAGTTTTAAGTGGAGCACCGGGGAGCTGTTTTTT. Its protein product is CASSFKWSTGELFF.

The CDR3 loop reads CASSPNNYEQYF. CDR3 sequence (DNA): TGTGCCAGCAGTCCCAACAACTACGAGCAGTACTTC. J is TRBJ2-7 and V is TRBV27; D not resolved. CDR1 is MNHEY and CDR2 is SMNVEV in the germline V gene (reference sequence). V shed 5 bases and J shed 3 bases, with 8 bases lying between them. This CDR3 spans 12 amino acids.

The rearrangement joins TRBV4-3 to TRBJ2-2, with 10 positions matching TRBD2. Germline trimming cut 0 bases from V and 1 base from J; bases unmatched to any gene: 14. Germline CDR1 is LGHNA and CDR2 is YSLEER. CDR3 length: 21 residues. The CDR3 loop reads CASSQEFARLAGVENTGELFF. CDR3 sequence (DNA): TGCGCCAGCAGCCAAGAATTTGCACGGCTAGCGGGAGTGGAGAACACCGGGGAGCTGTTTTTT.

The V gene is TRBV2, the J gene TRBJ2-7; TRBD1 matches 7 bases. The CDR3 extends over 14 amino acids. Looked up from germline, CDR1 is SNHLY and CDR2 is FYNNEI. With 6 bases clipped from V and 1 base from J, the junction kept 6 bases outside the gene matches. The CDR3 DNA reads TGTGCCAGCAGGCCGGGACAGATATCCTACGAGCAGTACTTC. It translates to CASRPGQISYEQYF.

This clone was found a few times. CDR3 protein: CASSYGYGYTF. As DNA, the CDR3 is TGTGCCAGCAGTTACGGGTATGGCTACACCTTC. V is TRBV6-5 and J is TRBJ1-2; no reliable D call. Germline V gives CDR1 MNHEY, CDR2 SVGAGI. There are 11 residues in the CDR3. The V end lost 2 bases, the J end lost 5 bases, and 3 bases lay between the germline ends.

This chain joins TRBV2 and TRBJ2-2; D call uncertain. The CDR3 has 13 amino acids. Trimming pared 5 bases from V and 3 bases from J, leaving 7 bases between. CDR1 is SNHLY, CDR2 FYNNEI, per germline. The CDR3 sequence: CASSLGYTGELFF. The CDR3 DNA reads TGTGCCAGCAGTCTTGGTTACACCGGGGAGCTGTTTTTT.

The chain carries TRBV7-9 and TRBJ2-1, with 8 bases fitting TRBD1. With 0 bases clipped from V and 7 bases from J, the junction kept 5 bases outside the gene matches. The CDR3 extends over 15 amino acids. Germline V gene sequence: CDR1 SEHNR, CDR2 FQNEAQ (reference sequence). The CDR3 bases are TGTGCCAGCAGCTTAGCCCGAGGACAGGGAAATGAGCAGTTCTTC. It translates to CASSLARGQGNEQFF.

V and J are TRBV27 and TRBJ2-1; D remains unclear. The CDR3 is made up of 17 amino acids. CDR1 is MNHEY and CDR2 is SMNVEV in the germline V gene (reference sequence). With 2 bases removed from V and 0 bases from J, the gap between germline ends came to 14 bases. CDR3 nucleotides: TGTGCCAGCAGTTTAGGTATCCAACCGGGCTCCTACAATGAGCAGTTCTTC. Protein sequence: CASSLGIQPGSYNEQFF.

V and J are TRBV18 and TRBJ2-1; no reliable D call. The CDR3 spans 13 residues. V lost 0 bases and J lost 9, with 9 bases in between. CDR1 is KGHSH, CDR2 LQKENI, per germline. The CDR3 nucleotides read TGTGCCAGCTCACCACCGGTGAAGCGTGAGCAGTTCTTC. It specifies CASSPPVKREQFF. The whole variable domain, remainder taken from reference TRBV18 and TRBJ2-1, is NAGVMQNPRHLVRRRGQEARLRCSPMKGHSHVYWYRQLPEEGLKFMVYLQKENIIDESGMPKERFSAEFPKEGPSILRIQQVVRGDSAAYFCASSPPVKREQFFGPGTRLTVL.